Each of the 9 T cell receptor beta chains below was sequenced from the same sample in a study of blood T cell repertoires in COVID-19. Using immunoSEQ multiplex PCR, the repertoire was profiled, and TCRdb retains in-frame clones only, with some absent. Of about 200,000 clones in the sample, around 80% were seen once. Sequencing used peripheral blood. The receptor set was obtained from a woman between 70 and 85 years old with acute or convalescent COVID-19.

The table lists this clone with a count of one. The DNA of the CDR3 is TGTGCCAGCAGCCGCGGGACTGTCGCGAACACCGGGGAGCTGTTTTTT. It codes for CASSRGTVANTGELFF. The chain carries TRBV3-1 (or the pseudogene TRBV3-2) and TRBJ2-2, with D possibly being TRBD2 (6 bases). The CDR3 is 16 amino acids. Trimming left V 4 bases short and J 0 bases short, with 12 bases between. From germline, CDR1 is LGHDT and CDR2 YNNKEL (reference sequence).

This chain uses TRBV10-3 with TRBJ1-1; tentatively, D is TRBD1 (6 bases). CDR1 and CDR2 from the germline V gene are ENHRY and SYGVKD. The CDR3 length is 15 residues. With 0 bases removed from V and 1 base from J, the gap between germline ends came to 9 bases. The CDR3 region has the DNA TGTGCCATCAGTGAGTCGACGACAGGGAACACTGAAGCTTTCTTT. This translates into CAISESTTGNTEAFF.

This clone was seen a single time. This rearrangement joins TRBV6-2 or TRBV6-3 to TRBJ1-1; no clear D. The length of the CDR3 is 16 residues. V lost 0 bases and J lost 0, with 11 bases in between. Germline V gene data show CDR1 as MNHEY and CDR2 as SVGEGT. CDR3 sequence (DNA): TGTGCCAGCAGTTACTCGACGACAAACCTGAACACTGAAGCTTTCTTT. This encodes CASSYSTTNLNTEAFF.

This clone has only one observation. The V gene is TRBV18, the J gene TRBJ2-3; D possibly corresponds to TRBD2 (7 bases). V lost 3 bases and J lost 5, with 18 bases in between. This CDR3 is 16 amino acids long. Germline V lookup: CDR1 KGHSH, CDR2 LQKENI. In DNA, the CDR3 is TGTGCCAGCTCACCGGGACTACAGGGCATGCAAGATACGCAGTATTTT. Its translation is CASSPGLQGMQDTQYF.

This chain uses TRBV11-1 with TRBJ2-1; D unresolved. CDR1 and CDR2 from the germline V gene are SGHAT and FQDESV (reference sequence). The CDR3 consists of 15 residues. The V gene lost 5 bases and the J gene lost 0 bases, with 11 bases spanning the gap. The chain's CDR3 is CASSPRPSSYNEQFF. The CDR3 nucleotides read TGTGCCAGCAGCCCAAGACCTAGCTCCTACAATGAGCAGTTCTTC.

This chain joins TRBV7-2 and TRBJ2-1; D call uncertain. Trimming removed 1 base from V and 4 bases from J, with 5 bases in between. Germline V gene lookup returns CDR1 SGHTA and CDR2 FQGNSA. This CDR3 has 13 amino acids. The CDR3 sequence: CASSLDTYNEQFF. The CDR3 coding sequence is TGTGCCAGCAGCTTAGACACGTACAATGAGCAGTTCTTC.

The V call is TRBV7-3, the J call TRBJ2-1, with D perhaps TRBD2 (6 bases). Germline CDR1 reads SGHTA; CDR2 reads FQGTGA. Trimming pared 5 bases from V and 5 bases from J, leaving 22 bases between. The CDR3 loop spans 17 amino acids. CDR3 bases: TGTGCCAGCAGCCCCCGACTAGAAACTGTTCGTCACAATGAGCAGTTCTTC. It encodes CASSPRLETVRHNEQFF. Together with reference TRBV7-3 and TRBJ2-1, the CDR3 gives the full variable domain: GAGVSQTPSNKVTEKGKYVELRCDPISGHTALYWYRQSLGQGPEFLIYFQGTGAADDSGLPNDRFFAVRPEGSVSTLKIQRTERGDSAVYLCASSPRLETVRHNEQFFGPGTRLTVL.

This clone was detected only once. The V gene is TRBV27, the J gene TRBJ1-4; 10 nucleotides match TRBD1. The CDR3 consists of 15 residues. Trimming cost V 5 bases and J 8 bases; bases outside gene matches: 8. Germline lookup yields CDR1 MNHEY and CDR2 SMNVEV (reference sequence). The CDR3 DNA is TGTGCCAGCAGTCCCTGGGACAGGGGATTGGAAAAACTGTTTTTT. Encoded protein: CASSPWDRGLEKLFF.

The chain couples TRBV19 to TRBJ1-2, with D uncertain. Germline CDR1 reads LNHDA; CDR2 reads SQIVND (reference sequence). CDR3 length: 12 amino acids. The germline V and J ends were trimmed by 0 bases and 8 bases, with 7 bases remaining between them. The CDR3 here is CASSIDLAGYTF. The CDR3, as DNA: TGTGCCAGTAGTATAGATTTAGCAGGCTACACCTTC.